Below are 27 T cell receptor beta chains sequenced from a single sample in a study of cytomegalovirus exposure and HLA in healthy donors. The PCR contained 60 Vbeta and 13 Jbeta primers. Produced via immunoSEQ multiplex PCR; TCRdb's table is partial and in-frame only. The sample lists under 200,000 clones, over 75% occurring once. Material: PBMCs. The source is a man between 40 and 49 years old in good health and CMV-seronegative.

The rearrangement joins TRBV6-1 to TRBJ1-6; TRBD1 matches at 7 bases. Germline CDR1 is MNHNS and CDR2 is SASEGT. V gave up 6 bases and J gave up 6 bases; unmatched junction bases: 8. The CDR3 runs to 15 residues. The CDR3 region has the DNA TGTGCCAGCAGACCCCGGACAGGAACTAATTCACCCCTCCACTTT. It yields the protein CASRPRTGTNSPLHF.

Points on this clone: One end of the junction varies from germline; a read error may be responsible. This chain uses TRBV27 with TRBJ2-5; 9 nucleotides align to TRBD1. Germline-derived CDR1 and CDR2 are MNHEY and SMNVEV (reference sequence). There are 13 residues in the CDR3. The CDR3 here is CASSLRGGDREHF. The CDR3 DNA reads as TGTGCCAGCAGTCTTCGGGGTGGGGACAGGGAACACTTC.

V is TRBV2 and J is TRBJ2-2; 8 bases map to TRBD2. V shed 6 bases, J shed 5 bases, and the junction held 8 bases outside the gene matches. This CDR3 spans 15 amino acids. In germline, CDR1 is SNHLY, CDR2 FYNNEI. The CDR3 loop is CASRSGGGGTGELFF. In DNA, the CDR3 is TGTGCCAGCAGGAGCGGGGGCGGGGGGACCGGGGAGCTGTTTTTT.

V and J are TRBV6-4 and TRBJ2-2; 7 bases agree with TRBD2. Germline V gives CDR1 MRHNA, CDR2 SNTAGT. The length of the CDR3 is 13 residues. Trimming cost V 5 bases and J 6 bases; bases outside gene matches: 3. CDR3: CASSRLAAGELFF. The CDR3 nucleotides read TGTGCCAGCAGTCGACTAGCTGCCGGGGAGCTGTTTTTT.

The rearrangement links TRBV11-3 to TRBJ2-1; D may be TRBD1 (6 bases). This CDR3 comprises 14 residues. Germline loops: CDR1 SGHNT, CDR2 YENEEA. The V gene lost 6 bases and the J gene lost 6 bases, with 15 bases spanning the gap. As DNA, the CDR3 is TGTGCCAGCAGTCTAAACTGGGGGCCCAATGAGCAGTTCTTC. Amino acids: CASSLNWGPNEQFF.

V usage is TRBV6-5 and J usage is TRBJ1-6; 9 bases agree with TRBD1. With V trimmed by 7 bases and J by 9 bases, 7 bases remained unmatched. CDR3 size: 14 residues. The germline V gene has CDR1 MNHEY and CDR2 SVGAGI. CDR3 nucleotides: TGTGCCAGCAAACGACAGGGGGATTTTTCACCCCTCCACTTT. Residues: CASKRQGDFSPLHF.

This chain joins TRBV7-9 and TRBJ1-1, with D unclear. This CDR3 has 13 residues. Germline CDR1 and CDR2: SEHNR and FQNEAQ (reference sequence). Trimming shortened V by 4 bases and J by 2 bases, and 8 bases separated the two germline ends. The CDR3 coding sequence is TGTGCCAGCAGCTATACACCAAACACTGAAGCTTTCTTT. Translated: CASSYTPNTEAFF.

The rearrangement joins TRBV11-2 to TRBJ1-2; D possibly corresponds to TRBD1 (5 bases). The CDR3 spans 14 residues. Looked up from germline, CDR1 is SGHAT and CDR2 is FQNNGV. Trimming cost V 0 bases and J 4 bases, with 9 bases left between them. The CDR3: CASSLDRVGYGYTF. As DNA, the CDR3 is TGTGCCAGCAGCTTAGACAGGGTCGGCTATGGCTACACCTTC.

The CDR3, as DNA: TGTGCCAGCAGTTGGGTCCGGGACAGGGGGGGGTATGGCTACACCTTC. This translates into CASSWVRDRGGYGYTF. The chain is built from TRBV28 and TRBJ1-2; TRBD1 agrees at 11 bases. Germline CDR1 reads MDHEN; CDR2 reads SYDVKM. The CDR3 extends over 16 amino acids. Trimming at V came to 4 bases and at J to 5 bases, leaving 9 bases not matched to a gene.

This clone showed up just a few times. The chain combines TRBV7-9 with TRBJ2-2, with a possible D match to TRBD1 (5 bases). Per germline, CDR1 SEHNR and CDR2 FQNEAQ (reference sequence). The CDR3 runs to 13 residues. With 5 bases removed from V and 6 bases from J, the gap between germline ends came to 10 bases. This chain's CDR3 is CASSLRAPGELFF. The CDR3 DNA is TGTGCCAGCAGCCTCAGGGCCCCCGGGGAGCTGTTTTTT.

V and J are TRBV28 and TRBJ2-6; D may be TRBD1 (7 bases). The V end lost 6 bases, the J end lost 0 bases, and 18 bases lay between the germline ends. The CDR3 contains 18 residues. Germline V lookup: CDR1 MDHEN, CDR2 SYDVKM. This chain's CDR3 is CASRSTGTLPSGANVLTF. In DNA, the CDR3 is TGTGCCAGCAGGTCGACAGGGACTCTACCCTCTGGGGCCAACGTCCTGACTTTC.

This clone was recorded a few times. V gene TRBV5-1 combines with J gene TRBJ1-2; D ambiguous. CDR3 length equals 14 residues. V gave up 2 bases and J gave up 2 bases, with 10 bases separating them. Germline CDR1 is SGHRS and CDR2 is YFSETQ. CDR3 nucleotides: TGCGCCAGCAGCTTAAATCCGGGGAACTATGGCTACACCTTC. It encodes CASSLNPGNYGYTF.

Of note for this clone: The junction departs from germline at one end; a sequencing error may be responsible. The V and J genes are TRBV7-9 and TRBJ2-1; 12 nucleotides agree with TRBD2. The CDR3 has 17 residues. Germline V gene sequence: CDR1 SEHNR, CDR2 FQNEAQ (reference sequence). Here the CDR3 reads CASSFDRLAGVDKEQFF. The CDR3 nucleotides are TGTGCCAGCAGCTTCGACCGACTAGCGGGAGTCGACAAGGAGCAGTTCTTC.

This clone has only a few counts. V usage is TRBV11-2 and J usage is TRBJ2-7, with D maybe TRBD2 (5 bases). CDR1 and CDR2 from the germline V gene are SGHAT and FQNNGV. The length of the CDR3 is 14 residues. The ends were cut back, 5 bases at V and 2 bases at J, with 13 bases in the middle. CDR3 coding DNA: TGTGCCAGCAGCCCCGGACTTGGGACCTACGAGCAGTACTTC. As protein: CASSPGLGTYEQYF. The whole variable domain, remainder taken from reference TRBV11-2 and TRBJ2-7, is EAGVAQSPRYKIIEKRQSVAFWCNPISGHATLYWYQQILGQGPKLLIQFQNNGVVDDSQLPKDRFSAERLKGVDSTLKIQPAKLEDSAVYLCASSPGLGTYEQYFGPGTRLTVT.

The chain employs TRBV9 and TRBJ1-2, with 8 positions matching TRBD1. Trimming removed 3 bases from V and 5 bases from J; junction bases left unmatched: 6. CDR3 length equals 14 residues. CDR1 is SGDLS and CDR2 is YYNGEE in the germline V gene. The CDR3 DNA sequence: TGTGCCAGCAGCGCTGGGGACAGGTTTTATGGCTACACCTTC. Translating gives CASSAGDRFYGYTF.

The CDR3 DNA follows: TGCGCCAGCAGCTTGTGGGCGGGGGAAAACAATGAGCAGTTCTTC. Translation gives CASSLWAGENNEQFF. V is TRBV5-1 and J is TRBJ2-1, with TRBD2 identical over 7 bases. The CDR3 length is 15 residues. Per germline, CDR1 SGHRS and CDR2 YFSETQ. The J segment lost 5 bases and the V segment lost 1 base, leaving 6 bases of the junction unmatched.

This clone was found a few times. The chain links TRBV6-1 to TRBJ2-5; maybe TRBD2 (7 bases). Trimming stripped 6 bases from V and 5 bases from J, with 19 bases between. This CDR3 has 15 residues. Germline loops: CDR1 MNHNS, CDR2 SASEGT. The CDR3 region has the DNA TGTGCCAGCAGCGGTCTTAGGGGGGGAATGGAGACCCAGTACTTC. Translation: CASSGLRGGMETQYF.

The chain employs TRBV30 and TRBJ2-7; D perhaps matches TRBD2 (7 bases). The CDR3 contains 15 residues. Germline lookup yields CDR1 GTSNPN and CDR2 SVGIG (reference sequence). The V end lost 2 bases, the J end lost 3 bases, and 17 bases lay between the germline ends. The CDR3 DNA sequence: TGTGCCTGGAGTCCTGGGGGGGCTAGAGGCTACGAGCAGTACTTC. This sequence encodes CAWSPGGARGYEQYF.

The chain has TRBV27 and TRBJ1-5; D ambiguous. The CDR3 covers 13 residues. The V gene's germline CDR1 is MNHEY and CDR2 SMNVEV (reference sequence). V was trimmed by 0 bases and J by 6 bases, leaving 6 bases between them. CDR3 residues: CASSLSVSQPQHF. In DNA, the CDR3 is TGTGCCAGCAGTTTATCCGTCAGTCAGCCCCAGCATTTT.

The V and J genes are TRBV7-9 and TRBJ1-1, with no clear D. This CDR3 has 14 residues. Looked up from germline, CDR1 is SEHNR and CDR2 is FQNEAQ (reference sequence). V shed 3 bases and J shed 1 base, with 9 bases lying between them. The CDR3 region is CASSLDSPNTEAFF. The CDR3 region has the DNA TGTGCCAGCAGCTTGGACTCTCCGAACACTGAAGCTTTCTTT.

This chain uses TRBV27 with TRBJ1-2; D uncertain. The CDR3 contains 14 residues. Germline lookup yields CDR1 MNHEY and CDR2 SMNVEV (reference sequence). Trimming took 3 bases from V and 6 from J, leaving 14 bases between them. CDR3 in DNA: TGTGCCAGCAGTTTTTTGGGGAGCCAGAATGGCTACACCTTC. This sequence encodes CASSFLGSQNGYTF.

The chain combines TRBV4-2 with TRBJ1-2; possibly TRBD1 for D (5 bases). Germline CDR1 is LGHNA and CDR2 is YNFKEQ. Between the trimmed V and J ends, which lost 5 bases and 4 bases, there was a span of 14 bases. The CDR3 covers 14 residues. CDR3 residues: CASSMVDSSYGYTF. CDR3 in DNA: TGTGCCAGCAGCATGGTTGACAGCTCCTATGGCTACACCTTC.

Concerning this clone: A junction boundary mismatches the germline segment, possibly from a read error. This rearrangement joins TRBV7-7 to TRBJ2-7, with a tentative D call TRBD1 (5 bases). Germline-derived CDR1 and CDR2 are SSHAT and FNYEAQ (reference sequence). The CDR3 has 13 residues. As DNA, the CDR3 is TGTGCTAGCAGCCAGCTTTCAGGGTCCGAGCAGTACTTC. Amino acids: CASSQLSGSEQYF.

This chain links TRBV4-3 with TRBJ1-2; TRBD1 is a possible D gene (5 bases). Between the trimmed V and J ends, which lost 0 bases and 4 bases, there was a span of 12 bases. The germline V gene encodes CDR1 LGHNA and CDR2 YSLEER. The CDR3 extends over 15 amino acids. CDR3 loop: CASSQDSSGGYGYTF. In DNA form, the CDR3 reads TGCGCCAGCAGCCAAGATTCTTCGGGGGGCTATGGCTACACCTTC.

J is TRBJ1-1 and V is TRBV14; no definite D call. The V end lost 5 bases, the J end lost 0 bases, and 10 bases lay between the germline ends. The CDR3 is made up of 14 amino acids. Germline assignment: CDR1 SGHDN and CDR2 FVKESK. The CDR3 protein is CASSVRVMNTEAFF. The CDR3 nucleotides are TGTGCCAGCAGCGTACGGGTGATGAACACTGAAGCTTTCTTT.

The CDR3 reads CASPKGTGVSTDTQYF. The CDR3 DNA follows: TGTGCCAGCCCGAAAGGGACAGGGGTTAGCACAGATACGCAGTATTTT. The chain couples TRBV25-1 to TRBJ2-3, with TRBD1 matching 10 bases. CDR1 and CDR2 (germline): MGHDK, SYGVNS. V was clipped by 8 bases and J by 0 bases; unmatched bases: 8. The CDR3 extends over 16 amino acids.

Turning to this clone: The same CDR3 also results from other DNA sequences found in this sample. The rearrangement links TRBV6-1 to TRBJ2-7; unclear D gene. The CDR3 contains 12 residues. Germline assignment: CDR1 MNHNS and CDR2 SASEGT. Trimming cost V 3 bases and J 3 bases, with 6 bases left between them. CDR3 DNA: TGTGCCAGCAGTGATTCCAACTACGAGCAGTACTTC. Encoded protein: CASSDSNYEQYF.